One sample yielded the 27 T cell receptor beta chains listed below, sequenced in a study of blood T cells in healthy people across ages. For the second PCR, which ran for 7 to 11 cycles, a sample-barcoded 5' primer and a J-beta primer mix were used. TCRdb itself ran the 5' RACE reads through MiXCR, one entry per CDR3 protein. The sample includes approximately 770,000 distinct CDR3 sequences, roughly 60% of them seen just once. Input material: blood. The receptors derive from a man aged 30-40 years in good health.

The chain joins TRBV5-6 to TRBJ2-7; D unclear. Per the germline V gene, CDR1 is SGHDT and CDR2 is YYEEEE. Trimming took 4 bases from V and 4 from J, leaving 9 bases between them. This CDR3 has 12 residues. The CDR3 nucleotides read TGTGCCAGCAGCCGAGAGGTTTACGAGCAGTACTTC. It encodes CASSREVYEQYF.

This chain links TRBV29-1 with TRBJ2-7; 7 bases fit TRBD2. V gave up 4 bases and J gave up 5 bases; unmatched junction bases: 8. CDR3 length: 13 amino acids. The V gene's germline CDR1 is SQVTM and CDR2 ANQGSEA. The CDR3 sequence is CSVGKRERHEQYF. The CDR3 DNA reads as TGCAGCGTTGGGAAGCGGGAACGCCACGAGCAGTACTTC.

This clonotype has only a few counts. The chain has TRBV3-1 and TRBJ2-4; 10 nucleotides agree with TRBD2. This CDR3 comprises 15 residues. The germline gives CDR1 LGHDT, CDR2 YNNKEL (reference sequence). J was trimmed by 13 bases and V by 1 base; bases with no gene match: 10. CDR3 amino acids: CASSQGYLAGVEQYF. The CDR3 bases are TGTGCCAGCAGCCAAGGTTATCTAGCGGGAGTGGAGCAGTACTTC.

As DNA, the CDR3 is TGTGCCAGCAGTGAGGGCGAAGCCGAGGTCGGCGAGCAGTACTTC. This translates into CASSEGEAEVGEQYF. V usage is TRBV12-3 or TRBV12-4 and J usage is TRBJ2-7; tentative D call: TRBD2 (5 bases). The CDR3 runs to 15 residues. Trimming removed 5 bases from V and 6 bases from J, with 20 bases in between.

This clonotype was counted a few times. The chain has TRBV7-2 and TRBJ2-1; no firm D call. The CDR3 loop spans 14 amino acids. Germline CDR1 and CDR2: SGHTA and FQGNSA. Trimming pared 1 base from V and 7 bases from J, leaving 11 bases between. Here the CDR3 DNA reads TGTGCCAGCAGCTTAGTTAGTACGTCGAATGAGCAGTTCTTC. Its protein is CASSLVSTSNEQFF.

Of note for this clonotype: One end of the junction varies from germline; a read error may be responsible. V and J are TRBV5-6 and TRBJ2-5, with TRBD2 matching over 7 bases. There are 14 residues in the CDR3. Germline assignment: CDR1 SGHDT and CDR2 YYEEEE. The CDR3 DNA sequence: TGCGCCAGCGGGACGGGGGGACTCGTCCAGACCCAGTACTTC. Amino acid sequence: CASGTGGLVQTQYF.

This clonotype turned up a few times. The J gene is TRBJ1-4, the V gene TRBV4-2; a possible D gene is TRBD1 (6 bases). Germline V CDR1 and CDR2: LGHNA, YNFKEQ. Between the trimmed V and J ends, which lost 7 bases and 5 bases, there was a span of 20 bases. CDR3 size: 16 residues. In DNA form, the CDR3 reads TGTGCCAGCACCCGAGCAGAATCCACAGGGAATGAAAAACTGTTTTTT. This translates into CASTRAESTGNEKLFF.

This clonotype has more than one count but fewer than ten. V usage is TRBV27 and J usage is TRBJ1-2, with TRBD1 matching over 9 bases. V gave up 3 bases and J gave up 5 bases; unmatched junction bases: 4. The CDR3 totals 14 residues. The germline V gene encodes CDR1 MNHEY and CDR2 SMNVEV (reference sequence). The DNA for the CDR3 is TGTGCCAGCAGTTTGGGGACAGGGAAATATGGCTACACCTTC. Protein sequence: CASSLGTGKYGYTF.

The genes are TRBV10-3 and TRBJ1-2; D not certain. Germline loops: CDR1 ENHRY, CDR2 SYGVKD. The CDR3 runs to 13 residues. V lost 0 bases and J lost 8, with 10 bases in between. The CDR3 nucleotides are TGTGCCATCAGTGAGTCTGGTATCGGGGGCTACACCTTC. It translates to CAISESGIGGYTF.

This sequence joins TRBV5-1 and TRBJ1-4; D perhaps matches TRBD1 (5 bases). V lost 4 bases and J lost 5, with 15 bases in between. The CDR3 contains 15 residues. Looked up from germline, CDR1 is SGHRS and CDR2 is YFSETQ. CDR3 nucleotides: TGCGCCAGCAGCGTGGCCAGGGACCTGAATGAAAAACTGTTTTTT. It is translated as CASSVARDLNEKLFF.

The chain has TRBV25-1 and TRBJ2-1; D possibly corresponds to TRBD2 (5 bases). V was cut by 8 bases and J by 2 bases, with 16 bases left in between. This CDR3 is built from 15 residues. CDR1 and CDR2 (germline): MGHDK, SYGVNS. CDR3: CASSPYGEPYNEQFF. CDR3 DNA: TGTGCCAGCTCTCCTTACGGGGAGCCCTACAATGAGCAGTTCTTC. Looking up the rest from reference TRBV25-1 and TRBJ2-1 gives the full variable domain: EADIYQTPRYLVIGTGKKITLECSQTMGHDKMYWYQQDPGMELHLIHYSYGVNSTEKGDLSSESTVSRIRTEHFPLTLESARPSHTSQYLCASSPYGEPYNEQFFGPGTRLTVL.

This clonotype has only one observation. This chain connects TRBV20-1 to TRBJ1-2, with D unclear. Deletions cut 0 bases from V and 2 bases from J, with 10 bases between. Germline V gene data show CDR1 as DFQATT and CDR2 as SNEGSKA (reference sequence). CDR3 size: 14 residues. For the CDR3, the DNA is TGCAGTGCTAGAGAGGGGAACAGAAACTATGGCTACACCTTC. This codes for CSAREGNRNYGYTF.

The V and J genes are TRBV7-2 and TRBJ2-5, with D unresolved. Looked up from germline, CDR1 is SGHTA and CDR2 is FQGNSA. The CDR3 loop spans 17 amino acids. V was trimmed by 1 base and J by 4 bases, leaving 19 bases between them. CDR3 residues: CASSLVGSSWVAETQYF. The CDR3 DNA reads TGTGCCAGCAGCTTAGTGGGTAGCTCCTGGGTAGCAGAGACCCAGTACTTC.

This clonotype was picked up a small number of times. The CDR3 loop reads CASSGEGETTDTQYF. CDR3 DNA sequence: TGCGCCAGCAGCGGCGAAGGGGAAACCACAGATACGCAGTATTTT. This sequence joins TRBV5-1 and TRBJ2-3, with D perhaps TRBD1 (5 bases). The germline gives CDR1 SGHRS, CDR2 YFSETQ. The V end lost 4 bases, the J end lost 2 bases, and 14 bases lay between the germline ends. The CDR3 totals 15 residues.

This chain links TRBV12-3 or TRBV12-4 with TRBJ2-1; perhaps TRBD1 as D (6 bases). The CDR3 spans 15 residues. The germline V and J ends were trimmed by 5 bases and 7 bases, with 18 bases remaining between them. CDR3 region: CASSRRLGAGNEQFF. The CDR3 DNA reads TGTGCCAGCAGTAGGAGGTTGGGGGCTGGGAATGAGCAGTTCTTC.

The J gene is TRBJ2-3, the V gene TRBV7-2; perhaps TRBD1 as D (6 bases). CDR3 length equals 13 residues. The ends were cut back, 7 bases at V and 4 bases at J, with 12 bases in the middle. Looked up from germline, CDR1 is SGHTA and CDR2 is FQGNSA. The DNA for the CDR3 is TGTGCCAGCATTAGGGGGACGGCAGATACGCAGTATTTT. The encoded protein is CASIRGTADTQYF.

The DNA of the CDR3 is TGTGCCTCTTCCATTGGGGCTACTACGGGGGACGAGCAGTACTTC. Translating it yields CASSIGATTGDEQYF. V and J are TRBV6-6 and TRBJ2-7; maybe TRBD2 (6 bases). The CDR3 runs to 15 residues. The germline V and J ends were trimmed by 11 bases and 5 bases, with 25 bases remaining between them. The germline CDR1 and CDR2 sequences are MNHNY and SVGAGI (reference sequence).

In its sample, this clonotype was seen a few times. The chain recombines TRBV4-1 with TRBJ2-6; TRBD1 agrees at 9 bases. CDR3 length: 19 residues. Trimming cost V 4 bases and J 1 base; bases outside gene matches: 11. Germline assignment: CDR1 MGHRA and CDR2 YSYEKL. The CDR3 sequence is CASSREVPGQGSGANVLTF. CDR3 bases: TGCGCCAGCAGCCGAGAAGTCCCGGGACAGGGTTCTGGGGCCAACGTCCTGACTTTC.

Only one count was recorded for this clonotype. The chain is built from TRBV3-1 and TRBJ2-5; D assignment may be TRBD1 or TRBD2 (5 bases each). CDR1 LGHDT and CDR2 YNNKEL come from the germline V gene (reference sequence). V lost 4 bases, J lost 11 bases, and 17 bases lay in between. The CDR3 is 13 amino acids. Here the CDR3 DNA reads TGTGCCAGCAGCCGTCAACCGGGGCAAGAGCAGTACTTC. It yields the protein CASSRQPGQEQYF.

The CDR3 is CASSDGTSGGYTQYF. As DNA, the CDR3 is TGTGCCAGCAGTGATGGGACTAGCGGGGGATATACGCAGTATTTT. V and J are TRBV25-1 and TRBJ2-3, with 14 positions matching TRBD2. This CDR3 is 15 amino acids long. J was trimmed by 7 bases and V by 3 bases; bases with no gene match: 3. Germline-derived CDR1 and CDR2 are MGHDK and SYGVNS.

Remarks on this clonotype: The missing conserved phenylalanine or tryptophan at the end of this CDR3 makes a read error likely. The chain has TRBV6-5 and TRBJ1-2; D is unclear. Germline loops: CDR1 MNHEY, CDR2 SVGAGI. This CDR3 has 15 residues. Trimming pared 0 bases from V and 8 bases from J, leaving 16 bases between. CDR3 sequence (DNA): TGTGCCAGCAGTTACTCGGTGGCCTCCGTAAGGGGCTACACCCTC. As protein: CASSYSVASVRGYTL.

V gene TRBV7-2 combines with J gene TRBJ2-2; either TRBD1 or TRBD2 may supply D (5 bases each). This CDR3 comprises 13 residues. V was clipped by 5 bases and J by 7 bases, with 11 bases between them. Germline CDR1 SGHTA, CDR2 FQGNSA. The CDR3 coding sequence is TGTGCCAGCAGCGCCGGGGCGCGCGGGGAGCTGTTTTTT. Its protein product is CASSAGARGELFF.

This clonotype was observed a few times. The rearrangement joins TRBV7-8 to TRBJ1-5; 9 nucleotides align to TRBD1. The ends lost 2 bases at V and 2 bases at J; junction bases unmatched: 7. From germline, CDR1 is SGHVS and CDR2 FQNEAQ. This CDR3 contains 17 residues. CDR3 in amino acids: CASSLWDREYRNQPQHF. In nucleotides, the CDR3 is TGTGCCAGCAGCTTATGGGACAGGGAATATCGCAATCAGCCCCAGCATTTT.

The rearrangement joins TRBV19 to TRBJ1-1; D gene uncertain. Trimming cost V 5 bases and J 3 bases, with 16 bases left between them. Germline CDR1 reads LNHDA; CDR2 reads SQIVND (reference sequence). This CDR3 comprises 15 residues. The CDR3 DNA sequence: TGTGCCAGTAGTGTCGCCCCGGGATGGGACACTGAAGCTTTCTTT. Its translation: CASSVAPGWDTEAFF.

The V gene is TRBV20-1, the J gene TRBJ1-2; D is unresolved. Deletions cut 5 bases from V and 3 bases from J, with 7 bases between. Germline CDR1 is DFQATT and CDR2 is SNEGSKA (reference sequence). The CDR3 consists of 11 residues. The CDR3 spells CSAWDYYGYTF. Written as DNA, the CDR3 is TGCAGTGCTTGGGATTACTATGGCTACACCTTC.

This clonotype came up once. The rearrangement uses TRBV10-3 and TRBJ2-5, with D possibly TRBD1 on 6 matching bases. Gene TRBJ2-7 matches the end of the DNA better, so the J call may be wrong. Germline CDR1 reads ENHRY; CDR2 reads SYGVKD. The CDR3 covers 13 residues. The CDR3 spells CAISTGTTYEQYF. The CDR3 DNA reads TGTGCCATCAGTACCGGGACAACCTACGAGCAGTACTTC.

The chain has TRBV5-5 and TRBJ2-1; D uncertain. The J call is in doubt because the DNA end fits TRBJ2-7 better. The CDR3 spans 14 residues. Germline V gene lookup returns CDR1 SGHKS and CDR2 YYEKEE (reference sequence). The CDR3 nucleotides are TGTGCCAGCAGCTTGGACTCCTGGGCCTACGAGCAGTACTTC. Encoded protein: CASSLDSWAYEQYF.